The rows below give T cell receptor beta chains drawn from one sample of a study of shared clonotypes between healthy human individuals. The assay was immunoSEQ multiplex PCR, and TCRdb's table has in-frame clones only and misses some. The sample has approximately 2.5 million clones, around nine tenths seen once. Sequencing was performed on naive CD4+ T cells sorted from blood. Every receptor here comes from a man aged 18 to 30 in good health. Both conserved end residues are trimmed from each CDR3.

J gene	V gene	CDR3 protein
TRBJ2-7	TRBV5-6	ASSFWDRGYEQY
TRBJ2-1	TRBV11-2	ASSLKVGGLNEQF
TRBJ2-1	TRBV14	ASSQADHNEQF
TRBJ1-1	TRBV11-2	ATRGGAEAF
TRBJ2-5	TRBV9	ASSPRVEQGTQY
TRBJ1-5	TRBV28	ASTLQGLAPNQPQH
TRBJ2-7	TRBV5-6	ASSKYNEQY
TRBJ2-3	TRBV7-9	ATQTLGVTDTQY
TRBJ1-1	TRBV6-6	ASSYSRQIDTEAF
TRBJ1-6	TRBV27	ASSLSEGQPSSYNSPLH
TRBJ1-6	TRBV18	ASSPATINSPLH
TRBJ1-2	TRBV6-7	ASSYPGRGSYGYT